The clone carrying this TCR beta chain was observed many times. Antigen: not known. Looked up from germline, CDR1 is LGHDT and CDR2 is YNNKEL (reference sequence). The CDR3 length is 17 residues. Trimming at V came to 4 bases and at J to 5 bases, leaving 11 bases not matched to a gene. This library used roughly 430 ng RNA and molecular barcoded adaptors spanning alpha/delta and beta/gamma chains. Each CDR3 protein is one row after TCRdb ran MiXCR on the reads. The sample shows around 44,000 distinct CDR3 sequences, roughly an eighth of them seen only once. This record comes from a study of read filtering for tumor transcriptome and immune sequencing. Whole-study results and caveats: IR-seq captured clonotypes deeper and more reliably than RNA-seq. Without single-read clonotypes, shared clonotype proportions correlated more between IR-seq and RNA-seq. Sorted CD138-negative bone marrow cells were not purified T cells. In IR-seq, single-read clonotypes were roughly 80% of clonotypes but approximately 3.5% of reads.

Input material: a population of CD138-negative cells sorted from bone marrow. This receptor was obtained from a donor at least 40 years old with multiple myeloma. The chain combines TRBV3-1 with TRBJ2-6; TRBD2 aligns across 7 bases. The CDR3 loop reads CASSRREGGPRANVLTF. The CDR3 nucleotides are TGTGCCAGCAGCCGAAGGGAGGGAGGGCCGAGGGCCAACGTCCTGACTTTC.